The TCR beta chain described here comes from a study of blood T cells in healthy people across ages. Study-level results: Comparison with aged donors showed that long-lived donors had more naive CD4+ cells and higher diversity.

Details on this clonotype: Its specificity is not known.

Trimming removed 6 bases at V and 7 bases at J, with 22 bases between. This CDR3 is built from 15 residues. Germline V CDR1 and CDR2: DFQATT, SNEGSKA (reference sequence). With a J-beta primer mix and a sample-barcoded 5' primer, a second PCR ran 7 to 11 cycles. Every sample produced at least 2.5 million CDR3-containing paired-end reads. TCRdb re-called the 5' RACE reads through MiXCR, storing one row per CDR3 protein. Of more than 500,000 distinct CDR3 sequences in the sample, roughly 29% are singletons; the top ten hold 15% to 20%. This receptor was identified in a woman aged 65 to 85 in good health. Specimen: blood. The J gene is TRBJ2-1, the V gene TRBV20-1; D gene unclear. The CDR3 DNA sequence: TGCAGTGCCACTAAGGGTTCGGGTAATGAGAATGAGCAGTTCTTC. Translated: CSATKGSGNENEQFF.